Below are 32 T cell receptor beta chains sequenced from a single sample in a study of T cell repertoires in cytomegalovirus infection. TCRdb fed the reads into MiXCR, producing one record per CDR3 protein. The table records roughly 180,000 distinct CDR3 sequences, 20% to 25% of them present only once. These receptors are not linked to any known antigen. The material was CD8+ T cells from cultured PBMCs, obtained from culture after CMV antigen stimulation. The source is a human donor in good health (CMV status not recorded). Some clones in this sample may be carry-over from other donors' samples.

This clonotype was seen only a few times. This chain uses TRBV7-2 with TRBJ2-7, with TRBD1 matching 7 bases. Germline assignment: CDR1 SGHTA and CDR2 FQGNSA. This CDR3 has 14 residues. V shed 5 bases, J shed 4 bases, and the junction held 8 bases outside the gene matches. The CDR3 DNA reads as TGTGCCAGCAGCCTTTCCCAGGGGGTTTACGAGCAGTACTTC. This gives the protein CASSLSQGVYEQYF.

V is TRBV6-2 or TRBV6-3 and J is TRBJ1-1; 7 bases line up with TRBD1. Trimming removed 2 bases from V and 4 bases from J; junction bases left unmatched: 7. This CDR3 spans 15 amino acids. Germline CDR1 and CDR2: MNHEY and SVGEGT. CDR3 DNA sequence: TGTGCCAGCAGTTACGGGAGGGGGCGCCGCACTGAAGCTTTCTTT. This codes for CASSYGRGRRTEAFF.

This clonotype has more than one count but fewer than ten. The chain couples TRBV25-1 to TRBJ1-1, with a possible D match to TRBD1 (6 bases). Trimming pared 0 bases from V and 1 base from J, leaving 12 bases between. The CDR3 totals 16 residues. Germline V lookup: CDR1 MGHDK, CDR2 SYGVNS. The CDR3 DNA follows: TGTGCCAGCAGTGAATATCCCTCGGGACAGAACACTGAAGCTTTCTTT. This codes for CASSEYPSGQNTEAFF.

This clonotype showed up just a few times. The genes are TRBV29-1 and TRBJ1-1; TRBD1 aligns across 8 bases. The CDR3 has 12 amino acids. CDR1 SQVTM and CDR2 ANQGSEA come from the germline V gene. Trimming cost V 7 bases and J 6 bases; bases outside gene matches: 7. DNA for the CDR3: TGCAGCGGTGGACAGGGAGGCCCTGAAGCTTTCTTT. It specifies CSGGQGGPEAFF. Full variable domain (remainder filled in from reference TRBV29-1 and TRBJ1-1): SAVISQKPSRDICQRGTSLTIQCQVDSQVTMMFWYRQQPGQSLTLIATANQGSEATYESGFVIDKFPISRPNLTFSTLTVSNMSPEDSSIYLCSGGQGGPEAFFGQGTRLTVV.

The rearrangement uses TRBV27 and TRBJ1-2; D unresolved. There are 13 residues in the CDR3. Looked up from germline, CDR1 is MNHEY and CDR2 is SMNVEV (reference sequence). V gave up 8 bases and J gave up 1 base, with 11 bases separating them. CDR3 region: CASGDTLNYGYTF. DNA for the CDR3: TGTGCCAGCGGTGACACTCTTAACTATGGCTACACCTTC.

In this sample, this clonotype turned up a few times. In DNA form, the CDR3 reads TGTGCCAGCAGTGGGAGAGAGACCGGGGAGCTGTTTTTT. Its protein product is CASSGRETGELFF. The chain recombines TRBV28 with TRBJ2-2; D may be TRBD2 (5 bases). The germline V and J ends were trimmed by 5 bases and 5 bases, with 9 bases remaining between them. The CDR3 length is 13 residues. Germline V gene sequence: CDR1 MDHEN, CDR2 SYDVKM.

J is TRBJ2-1 and V is TRBV4-1; D not resolved. V lost 0 bases, J lost 4 bases, and 10 bases lay in between. Germline lookup yields CDR1 MGHRA and CDR2 YSYEKL. The CDR3 has 15 residues. CDR3 sequence reads: CASSQDRSTYNEQFF. DNA of the CDR3: TGCGCCAGCAGCCAAGATCGGAGTACTTACAATGAGCAGTTCTTC.

This clonotype was recorded once. The rearrangement uses TRBV5-5 and TRBJ1-4; D uncertain. V was clipped by 4 bases and J by 7 bases, with 17 bases between them. Germline CDR1 SGHKS, CDR2 YYEKEE (reference sequence). The CDR3 loop spans 15 amino acids. The CDR3 DNA reads as TGTGCCAGCAGCCCGGAGCGGACTTTGGGTGAAAAACTGTTTTTT. It codes for CASSPERTLGEKLFF. The full variable domain, with the rest looked up from reference TRBV5-5 and TRBJ1-4, is DAGVTQSPTHLIKTRGQQVTLRCSPISGHKSVSWYQQVLGQGPQFIFQYYEKEERGRGNFPDRFSARQFPNYSSELNVNALLLGDSALYLCASSPERTLGEKLFFGSGTQLSVL.

This clonotype has a handful of counts. The chain combines TRBV12-3 or TRBV12-4 with TRBJ1-1, with TRBD1 as a possible D gene (6 bases). The V gene lost 7 bases and the J gene lost 4 bases, with 16 bases spanning the gap. The CDR3 covers 14 residues. The CDR3, as DNA: TGTGCCAGCACCGACAACAGGGAGGTCACTGAAGCTTTCTTT. Amino acids: CASTDNREVTEAFF.

There are a few counts of this clonotype. The chain links TRBV4-2 to TRBJ1-2, with TRBD1 matching 12 bases. There are 15 residues in the CDR3. CDR1 LGHNA and CDR2 YNFKEQ come from the germline V gene. With V trimmed by 3 bases and J by 8 bases, 7 bases remained unmatched. CDR3 amino acids: CASSQDRDRGPGYTF. The CDR3, as DNA: TGTGCCAGCAGCCAGGACCGGGACAGGGGGCCCGGCTACACCTTC.

This clonotype was found a few times. The chain carries TRBV27 and TRBJ1-5, with a tentative D call TRBD1 (6 bases). The CDR3 runs to 15 residues. Trimming took 2 bases from V and 5 from J, leaving 13 bases between them. Per germline, CDR1 MNHEY and CDR2 SMNVEV (reference sequence). CDR3 residues: CASSLKGGPYQPQHF. DNA of the CDR3: TGTGCCAGCAGTTTAAAAGGGGGACCCTATCAGCCCCAGCATTTT.

V is TRBV28 and J is TRBJ2-1; D might be TRBD1 (6 bases). Germline assignment: CDR1 MDHEN and CDR2 SYDVKM. The V and J ends lost 3 bases and 3 bases respectively, with 12 bases between them. The CDR3 loop spans 15 amino acids. This chain's CDR3 is CASSFGQFFYNEQFF. Here the CDR3 DNA reads TGTGCCAGCAGTTTTGGACAGTTCTTCTACAATGAGCAGTTCTTC.

About this clonotype: Relative to the germline gene, one junction end is altered; a read error may explain this. The CDR3 region has the DNA TGTGCCAGCAGCCTAGGACAGGGGGCCGATCAGCCCCAGCATTTT. Protein product: CASSLGQGADQPQHF. The chain combines TRBV4-1 with TRBJ1-5; 11 bases are shared with TRBD1. CDR3 length: 15 residues. Germline V gene data show CDR1 as MGHRA and CDR2 as YSYEKL.

The V call is TRBV12-3 or TRBV12-4, the J call TRBJ1-2; no reliable D call. V lost 6 bases to trimming and J lost 0 bases, with 11 bases between them. The CDR3 is 14 residues long. CDR3 sequence: CASSPKGANYGYTF. The CDR3 DNA reads as TGTGCCAGCAGCCCGAAGGGAGCTAACTATGGCTACACCTTC.

The chain links TRBV7-9 to TRBJ2-7, with D perhaps TRBD1 (5 bases). V lost 4 bases to trimming and J lost 3 bases, with 13 bases between them. The CDR3 runs 14 residues. CDR1 SEHNR and CDR2 FQNEAQ come from the germline V gene (reference sequence). CDR3 in DNA: TGTGCCAGCAGCTCAGACAGACGGTACTACGAGCAGTACTTC. As protein: CASSSDRRYYEQYF.

V usage is TRBV9 and J usage is TRBJ1-5, with no clear D. The CDR3 runs 15 residues. Trimming pared 0 bases from V and 0 bases from J, leaving 7 bases between. Germline V lookup: CDR1 SGDLS, CDR2 YYNGEE. This chain's CDR3 is CASSVAGYSNQPQHF. CDR3 nucleotide sequence: TGTGCCAGCAGCGTAGCGGGCTATAGCAATCAGCCCCAGCATTTT.

This sequence joins TRBV7-6 and TRBJ1-1; D is perhaps TRBD1 (5 bases). Trimming took off 1 base at V and 2 bases at J, with 17 bases between the two ends. Germline-derived CDR1 and CDR2 are SGHVS and FNYEAQ. The CDR3 extends over 17 amino acids. In DNA, the CDR3 is TGTGCCAGCAGCTTAGGATATGGAACAGGCCAAAACACTGAAGCTTTCTTT. Amino acids: CASSLGYGTGQNTEAFF.

The V and J genes are TRBV7-6 and TRBJ2-2; 8 nucleotides align to TRBD1. With 4 bases clipped from V and 7 bases from J, the junction kept 8 bases outside the gene matches. Germline V gene data show CDR1 as SGHVS and CDR2 as FNYEAQ. This CDR3 has 15 residues. The CDR3 is CASSSGQGGDGELFF. CDR3 DNA: TGTGCCAGCAGCTCCGGACAGGGTGGTGACGGGGAGCTGTTTTTT. The variable domain in full, completed from reference TRBV7-6 and TRBJ2-2, reads GAGVSQSPRYKVTKRGQDVALRCDPISGHVSLYWYRQALGQGPEFLTYFNYEAQQDKSGLPNDRFSAERPEGSISTLTIQRTEQRDSAMYRCASSSGQGGDGELFFGEGSRLTVL.

This clonotype was detected many times. The V call is TRBV4-1, the J call TRBJ1-4; no definite D call. This CDR3 is 16 amino acids long. Germline CDR1 and CDR2: MGHRA and YSYEKL. Between the trimmed V and J ends, which lost 5 bases and 2 bases, there was a span of 15 bases. CDR3 bases: TGCGCCAGCAGCAATCGACACCAGCCTACTAATGAAAAACTGTTTTTT. Its translation is CASSNRHQPTNEKLFF.

This chain joins TRBV27 and TRBJ2-1, with D perhaps matching TRBD2 (6 bases). Trimming pared 5 bases from V and 12 bases from J, leaving 17 bases between. Germline CDR1 is MNHEY and CDR2 is SMNVEV (reference sequence). The CDR3 totals 13 residues. The chain's CDR3 is CASSLNGGYTQFF. CDR3 DNA: TGTGCCAGCAGTCTTAACGGGGGTTACACGCAGTTCTTC.

This clonotype was detected a few times. V usage is TRBV7-9 and J usage is TRBJ2-2; D remains unclear. From germline, CDR1 is SEHNR and CDR2 FQNEAQ (reference sequence). V shed 3 bases and J shed 5 bases, with 25 bases lying between them. This CDR3 is built from 19 residues. The CDR3 nucleotides read TGTGCCAGCAGCTTTCCCGTGCTGGGCGGCACTCTCCCGACCGGGGAGCTGTTTTTT. Translating gives CASSFPVLGGTLPTGELFF.

The genes are TRBV6-5 and TRBJ1-5; D ambiguous. The CDR3 has 14 residues. Germline-derived CDR1 and CDR2 are MNHEY and SVGAGI. Trimming stripped 0 bases from V and 7 bases from J, with 10 bases between. CDR3: CASSYSNGGQPQHF. Here the CDR3 DNA reads TGTGCCAGCAGTTACTCGAATGGAGGCCAGCCCCAGCATTTT.

A few counts support this clonotype. The chain combines TRBV7-6 with TRBJ2-7, with a weak D call TRBD1 (6 bases). The CDR3 totals 15 residues. Trimming left V 5 bases short and J 0 bases short, with 14 bases between. The germline V gene encodes CDR1 SGHVS and CDR2 FNYEAQ. The DNA of the CDR3 is TGTGCCAGCAGCCTCCGGACAGCAAGCTCCTACGAGCAGTACTTC. Its protein is CASSLRTASSYEQYF. The full variable domain, with the rest looked up from reference TRBV7-6 and TRBJ2-7, is GAGVSQSPRYKVTKRGQDVALRCDPISGHVSLYWYRQALGQGPEFLTYFNYEAQQDKSGLPNDRFSAERPEGSISTLTIQRTEQRDSAMYRCASSLRTASSYEQYFGPGTRLTVT.

V is TRBV11-2 and J is TRBJ1-6; possibly TRBD1 for D (5 bases). The CDR3 is made up of 14 amino acids. Per germline, CDR1 SGHAT and CDR2 FQNNGV. Trimming took off 3 bases at V and 9 bases at J, with 12 bases between the two ends. CDR3 DNA: TGTGCCAGCAGCTTCCGACAGTACGCTTCACCCCTCCACTTT. Protein product: CASSFRQYASPLHF.

The chain joins TRBV6-1 to TRBJ2-5, with D perhaps assigned TRBD1 or TRBD2 (5 bases each). The CDR3 extends over 13 amino acids. Germline V gene data show CDR1 as MNHNS and CDR2 as SASEGT. V was trimmed by 1 base and J by 9 bases, leaving 12 bases between them. CDR3 sequence: CASSEGGPRAQYF. In DNA form, the CDR3 reads TGTGCCAGCAGTGAAGGCGGGCCCAGGGCCCAGTACTTC.

The table lists this clonotype with a few counts. The V gene is TRBV19, the J gene TRBJ2-5; 11 nucleotides agree with TRBD1. CDR3 length: 15 amino acids. Per germline, CDR1 LNHDA and CDR2 SQIVND (reference sequence). With V trimmed by 5 bases and J by 6 bases, 8 bases remained unmatched. CDR3: CASSSRTGGDKTQYF. For the CDR3, the DNA is TGTGCCAGTAGTTCTAGGACAGGGGGCGACAAGACCCAGTACTTC.

V and J are TRBV6-1 and TRBJ2-3; 8 nucleotides agree with TRBD2. The CDR3 runs to 15 residues. V shed 6 bases, J shed 3 bases, and the junction held 8 bases outside the gene matches. CDR1 is MNHNS and CDR2 is SASEGT in the germline V gene. CDR3: CASSYGGALTDTQYF. Here the CDR3 DNA reads TGTGCCAGCAGCTACGGGGGGGCTTTGACAGATACGCAGTATTTT.

This clonotype was picked up a small number of times. V usage is TRBV6-6 and J usage is TRBJ2-6; D gene uncertain. Trimming stripped 7 bases from V and 0 bases from J, with 7 bases between. CDR3 size: 14 residues. Germline CDR1 MNHNY, CDR2 SVGAGI (reference sequence). CDR3 loop: CASNDFSGANVLTF. CDR3 coding DNA: TGTGCCAGCAACGACTTCTCTGGGGCCAACGTCCTGACTTTC.

The rearrangement uses TRBV7-2 and TRBJ2-1; D perhaps matches TRBD2 (7 bases). Germline lookup yields CDR1 SGHTA and CDR2 FQGNSA. Trimming left V 1 base short and J 3 bases short, with 22 bases between. This CDR3 spans 19 amino acids. The CDR3 protein is CASSLVGARLGGGYNEQFF. In DNA, the CDR3 is TGTGCCAGCAGCTTAGTCGGGGCTCGGTTGGGAGGGGGCTACAATGAGCAGTTCTTC.

This clonotype was detected a few times. The CDR3 protein is CASSRKGATGRLGEKLFF. DNA for the CDR3: TGTGCCAGCAGTCGCAAGGGGGCTACAGGGAGACTTGGTGAAAAACTGTTTTTT. The J gene is TRBJ1-4, the V gene TRBV7-2, with 7 positions matching TRBD1. Germline values: CDR1 SGHTA, CDR2 FQGNSA. J was trimmed by 7 bases and V by 6 bases; bases with no gene match: 20. The CDR3 runs 18 residues. The full variable domain, with the rest looked up from reference TRBV7-2 and TRBJ1-4, is GAGVSQSPSNKVTEKGKDVELRCDPISGHTALYWYRQSLGQGLEFLIYFQGNSAPDKSGLPSDRFSAERTGGSVSTLTIQRTQQEDSAVYLCASSRKGATGRLGEKLFFGSGTQLSVL.

In its sample, this clonotype was seen a few times. V gene TRBV7-2 combines with J gene TRBJ2-5; D may match TRBD1 or TRBD2 (5 bases each). The CDR3 loop spans 15 amino acids. Trimming left V 1 base short and J 4 bases short, with 13 bases between. Germline V gene data show CDR1 as SGHTA and CDR2 as FQGNSA. The CDR3 nucleotides read TGTGCCAGCAGCTTAGAGGGGTACGAGGGAGAGACCCAGTACTTC. This translates into CASSLEGYEGETQYF.

V and J are TRBV7-2 and TRBJ2-3, with TRBD2 identical over 12 bases. Germline CDR1 reads SGHTA; CDR2 reads FQGNSA. J gave up 0 bases and V 3 bases, and 4 bases lay outside the gene matches. The CDR3 consists of 17 residues. The CDR3 DNA reads as TGTGCCAGCAGCTTCCGACTAGCGGGGGTTAGCACAGATACGCAGTATTTT. It translates to CASSFRLAGVSTDTQYF.